This is a list of T cell receptor beta chains from one sample in a study of early T cells in non-severe SARS-CoV-2 infection. From the 5' RACE reads, TCRdb called clonotypes with MiXCR, one entry per CDR3 protein. The sample comprises 45,000 to 70,000 distinct CDR3 sequences, about 6.2% of which are singletons, and approximately 4.1% rests with the top ten. The source material was whole blood. The receptors shown here come from an adult who was a healthcare worker with PCR-confirmed SARS-CoV-2 infection or an uninfected control (not recorded which). CDR3s include the opening cysteine and the closing phenylalanine or tryptophan. A D gene is named only where the DNA matches it firmly. Clone size is given for some rows only: seen once, a few or many times, or a class if the clone is expanded.

CDR3nt,CDR3aa,len,abundance,v_gene,j_gene,d_gene
TGTGCCAGTAGTTCGGACAGTCTTACCTACGAGCAGTACTTC,CASSSDSLTYEQYF,14,.,TRBV19,TRBJ2-7,.
TGTGCCAGCAGCCGGGACGGGTACTCCTACGAGCAGTACTTC,CASSRDGYSYEQYF,14,.,TRBV6-2/TRBV6-3,TRBJ2-7,.
TGTGCCAGCAGCCTGGGGGACAGGAGGACCGGGGAGCTGTTTTTT,CASSLGDRRTGELFF,15,many,TRBV11-2,TRBJ2-2,TRBD1
TGTGCCAGCTCCTCGGGGGCACAGCAGCCCCAGCATTTT,CASSSGAQQPQHF,13,many,TRBV18,TRBJ1-5,.
TGCGCCAGCAGCCAACCGCCCTCGACAGGAGTCACAGATACGCAGTATTTT,CASSQPPSTGVTDTQYF,17,medium-sized,TRBV4-1,TRBJ2-3,.
TGTGCCAGCAACTCACCGGGACAGGGTTTGCGGGCTTTCTTT,CASNSPGQGLRAFF,14,few,TRBV13,TRBJ1-1,TRBD1
TGTGCCAGCAGCCTCCGGCCCCTACCAGATACGCAGTATTTT,CASSLRPLPDTQYF,14,many,TRBV7-8,TRBJ2-3,.
TGTGCCAGCAGTTACCCGGACAGACCCAACTACCGTGAGCAGTTCTTC,CASSYPDRPNYREQFF,16,.,TRBV6-2/TRBV6-3,TRBJ2-1,.
TGCAGCGCCTCAGGCAGCTTTGAAGCTTTCTTT,CSASGSFEAFF,11,few,TRBV29-1,TRBJ1-1,.
TGCGCCAGCAGCCAAGGGTACGGATCCTACGAGCAGTACTTC,CASSQGYGSYEQYF,14,.,TRBV4-1,TRBJ2-7,.
TGCAGTGCTAGAGCCGGGACAGGGGGCGCAGGGACTGAAGCTTTCTTT,CSARAGTGGAGTEAFF,16,few,TRBV20-1,TRBJ1-1,TRBD1
TGCAGTGCTCCCTTAGCGGGGGTCCAAGAGACCCAGTACTTC,CSAPLAGVQETQYF,14,few,TRBV20-1,TRBJ2-5,TRBD2
TGTGCCAGCAGCCCGTCGGAGGGCAGCCAAGAGACCCAGTACTTC,CASSPSEGSQETQYF,15,.,TRBV7-9,TRBJ2-5,.
TGTGCCAGCAGAGAGGTCAGGACCCCCTCTGGAAACACCATATATTTT,CASREVRTPSGNTIYF,16,many,TRBV6-6,TRBJ1-3,.
TGTGCCAGTAGTATGGGCAGGGCCCTGGGGCACATGAACACTGAAGTTTTCTTT,CASSMGRALGHMNTEVFF,18,.,TRBV19,TRBJ1-1,.
TGCAGCGTTGAGGGGCGGGGAAACACCATATATTTT,CSVEGRGNTIYF,12,few,TRBV29-1,TRBJ1-3,.
TGCAGTGCTAGTTACCCCGAGGGAAAAGAGACCCAGTACTTC,CSASYPEGKETQYF,14,.,TRBV20-1,TRBJ2-5,.
TGCGCCAGCAGTGAAGGTAGGGGAAATCAGCCCCAGCATTTT,CASSEGRGNQPQHF,14,many,TRBV10-2,TRBJ1-5,.
TGTGCCAAGAGGACAGGGGGCCCGGGAGGGCTAGAGACCCAGTACTTC,CAKRTGGPGGLETQYF,16,.,TRBV19,TRBJ2-5,TRBD1
TGTGCCAGCAGCTCTCAGTGGGGTGCGGGCCACGTCGAGCAGTACTTC,CASSSQWGAGHVEQYF,16,many,TRBV27,TRBJ2-7,.
TGTGCCATCAGTGACGGACAGGGGCGGGCTGAAGCTTTCTTT,CAISDGQGRAEAFF,14,many,TRBV10-3,TRBJ1-1,TRBD1
TGTGCCAGCAGGACGATGGTTGGTCAGGGCCATTCCTACGAGCAGTACTTC,CASRTMVGQGHSYEQYF,17,few,TRBV6-2/TRBV6-3,TRBJ2-7,.
TGTGCCAGCAGACTAGCGGGGGGCCAAGAGACCCAGTACTTC,CASRLAGGQETQYF,14,.,TRBV6-2/TRBV6-3,TRBJ2-5,TRBD2
TGTGCCAGCAGTTTATCGGGCCGACAGCCCTACGAGCAGTACTTC,CASSLSGRQPYEQYF,15,few,TRBV27,TRBJ2-7,.
TGTGCCAGCAGCTCTCCGGGACAAAGCTACGAGCAGTACTTC,CASSSPGQSYEQYF,14,few,TRBV11-2,TRBJ2-7,.
TGTGCCAGCAGTTACTCGGGGGAGCAGTACTTC,CASSYSGEQYF,11,many,TRBV6-5,TRBJ2-7,.
TGTGCCAGCAGTTTATCTTCTGGGGGCGCTGAAGCTTTCTTT,CASSLSSGGAEAFF,14,many,TRBV12-3/TRBV12-4,TRBJ1-1,.